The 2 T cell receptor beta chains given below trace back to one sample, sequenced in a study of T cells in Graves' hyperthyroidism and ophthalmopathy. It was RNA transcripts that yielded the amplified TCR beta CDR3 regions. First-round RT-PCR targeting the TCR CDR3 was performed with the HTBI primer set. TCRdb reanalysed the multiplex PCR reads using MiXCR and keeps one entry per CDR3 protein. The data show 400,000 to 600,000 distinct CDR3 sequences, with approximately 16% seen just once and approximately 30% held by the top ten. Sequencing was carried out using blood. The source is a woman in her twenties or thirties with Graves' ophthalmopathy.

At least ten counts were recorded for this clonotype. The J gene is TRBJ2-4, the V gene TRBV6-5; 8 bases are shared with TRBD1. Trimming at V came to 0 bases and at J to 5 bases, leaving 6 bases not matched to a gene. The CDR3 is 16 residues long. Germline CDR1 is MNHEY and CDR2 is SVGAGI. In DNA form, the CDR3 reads TGTGCCAGCAGTTACTCGCCATTGGGACAGGAAAACATTCAGTACTTC. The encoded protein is CASSYSPLGQENIQYF.

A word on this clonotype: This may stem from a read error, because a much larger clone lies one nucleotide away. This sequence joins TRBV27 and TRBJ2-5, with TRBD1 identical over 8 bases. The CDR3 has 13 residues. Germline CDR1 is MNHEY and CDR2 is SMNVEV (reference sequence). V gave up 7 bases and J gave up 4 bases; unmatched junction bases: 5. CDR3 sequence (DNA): TGTGCCAGCATAAGCGACAGGGGAGAGACCCAGTACTTC. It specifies CASISDRGETQYF.